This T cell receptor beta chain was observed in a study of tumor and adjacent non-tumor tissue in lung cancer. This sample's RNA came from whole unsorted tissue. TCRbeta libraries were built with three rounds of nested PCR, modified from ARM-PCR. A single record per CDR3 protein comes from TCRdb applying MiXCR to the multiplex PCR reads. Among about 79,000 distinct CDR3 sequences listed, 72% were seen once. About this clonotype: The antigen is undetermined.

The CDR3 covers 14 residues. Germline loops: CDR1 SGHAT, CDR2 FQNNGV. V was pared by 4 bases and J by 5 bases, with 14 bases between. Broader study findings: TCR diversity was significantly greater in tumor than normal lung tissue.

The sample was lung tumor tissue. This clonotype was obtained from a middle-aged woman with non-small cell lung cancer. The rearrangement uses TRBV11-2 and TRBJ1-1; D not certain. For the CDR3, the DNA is TGTGCCAGCAGCTCAAACGTTCACGTGACTGAAGCTTTCTTT. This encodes CASSSNVHVTEAFF.